The rows below give T cell receptor beta chains drawn from one sample of a study of blood T cell repertoires in COVID-19. TCRdb keeps only in-frame clones here, not all; method: immunoSEQ multiplex PCR. The table records over 75,000 clones, around 88% of them present only once. The sample was peripheral blood. The source of these receptors is a man aged 50 to 60 with COVID-19, enrolled during active disease. The conserved cysteine and the conserved F or W are not part of the CDR3 here.

j_call v_call cdr3_aa
TRBJ2-7 TRBV4-1 ASSPGRGGQGGYEQY
TRBJ1-2 TRBV4-2 ASSQDQGKNYGYT
TRBJ1-2 TRBV7-9 ASSTGTSFVYT
TRBJ2-2 TRBV28 ASRRLAGGHLGELF
TRBJ1-3 TRBV10-3 ATIRGGSGNTIY
TRBJ2-5 TRBV4-2 ASSQETGTGYEETQY
TRBJ1-4 TRBV7-9 ASSLVEGLLEKLF
TRBJ1-2 TRBV27 ASSLSSILNPGAANYGYT
TRBJ1-2 TRBV11-3 ASSYRDYGYT
TRBJ2-7 TRBV28 ASSLSGASYEQY